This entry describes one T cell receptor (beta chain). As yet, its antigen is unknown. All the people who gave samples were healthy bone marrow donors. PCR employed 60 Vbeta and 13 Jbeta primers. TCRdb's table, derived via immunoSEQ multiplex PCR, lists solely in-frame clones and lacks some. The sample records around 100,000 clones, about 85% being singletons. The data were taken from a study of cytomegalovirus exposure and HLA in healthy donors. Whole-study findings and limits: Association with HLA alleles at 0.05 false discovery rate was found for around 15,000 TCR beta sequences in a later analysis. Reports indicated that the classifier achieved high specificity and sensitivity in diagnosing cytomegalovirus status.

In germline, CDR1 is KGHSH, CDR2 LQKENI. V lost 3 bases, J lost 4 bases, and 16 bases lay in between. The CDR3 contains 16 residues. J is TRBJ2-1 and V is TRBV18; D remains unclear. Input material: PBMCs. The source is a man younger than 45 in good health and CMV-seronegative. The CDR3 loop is CASSPFLAGSYNEQFF. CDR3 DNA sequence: TGTGCCAGCTCACCGTTCCTGGCAGGTTCTTACAATGAGCAGTTCTTC.